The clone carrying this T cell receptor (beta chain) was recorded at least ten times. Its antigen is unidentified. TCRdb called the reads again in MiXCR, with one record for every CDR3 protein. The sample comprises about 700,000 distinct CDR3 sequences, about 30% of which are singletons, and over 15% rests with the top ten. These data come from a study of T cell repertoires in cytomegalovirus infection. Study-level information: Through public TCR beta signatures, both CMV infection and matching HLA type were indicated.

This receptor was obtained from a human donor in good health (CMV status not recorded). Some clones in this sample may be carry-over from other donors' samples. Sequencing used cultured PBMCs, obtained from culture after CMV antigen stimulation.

The CDR3 protein is CASSPSEGYIYNEQFF. Here the CDR3 DNA reads TGTGCCAGCAGCCCCTCCGAGGGGTATATCTACAATGAGCAGTTCTTC. This rearrangement joins TRBV7-6 to TRBJ2-1, with D perhaps given as TRBD1 or TRBD2 (5 bases each). V was trimmed by 5 bases and J by 3 bases, leaving 17 bases between them. This CDR3 contains 16 residues. Looked up from germline, CDR1 is SGHVS and CDR2 is FNYEAQ.